The clone carrying this T cell receptor (beta chain) was observed a few times. What it binds is unknown. The sample belongs to a study of post-analysis software for immune sequencing data. Whole-study context: The courses of disease that were included comprised relapsing-remitting, secondary progressive and progressive-relapsing multiple sclerosis.

Unique molecular identifiers featured in each of the TCR beta cDNA libraries. There were about 0.85 to 11 million T cells, and roughly 0.5 million cDNA molecules came from them. TCRdb reanalysed the PCR reads using MiXCR and keeps one entry per CDR3 protein. Among hundreds of thousands of distinct CDR3 sequences listed, over 45% were seen once. General observations from the study: Co-batched samples clustered tightly together by F measure. Higher frequency in patients than in controls was seen for roughly five TRBV segments, with TRBV5-6, TRBV5-1 and TRBV20-1 among them.

In germline, CDR1 is LNHNV, CDR2 YYDKDF (reference sequence). The CDR3 sequence is 15 residues long. The V end was cut by 1 base, the J end by 6 bases, with 13 bases between. The sample consisted of blood. The genes are TRBV15 and TRBJ2-4; D is possibly TRBD2 (5 bases). The clonotype was recovered from a girl aged 2-9 years with multiple sclerosis. The CDR3 sequence is CATSRAEGPANIQYF. The CDR3 DNA sequence: TGTGCCACCAGCAGAGCCGAGGGTCCGGCAAACATTCAGTACTTC. The full variable domain, its missing parts supplied by reference TRBV15 and TRBJ2-4, is DAMVIQNPRYQVTQFGKPVTLSCSQTLNHNVMYWYQQKSSQAPKLLFHYYDKDFNNEADTPDNFQSRRPNTSFCFLDIRSPGLGDTAMYLCATSRAEGPANIQYFGAGTRLSVL.